The 3 T cell receptor beta chains listed next were all sequenced from one sample in a study of long-term antiretroviral therapy in people with HIV. At survey level, the immunoSEQ assay was run in its v3.0 version. Sequencing was performed with immunoSEQ multiplex PCR; in TCRdb, only in-frame clones are kept and a portion is missing. This sample yields around 23,000 clones, of which under 85% are seen a single time; roughly 11% belongs to the top ten. Source: unsorted PBMCs, taken 2.1 years after starting antiretroviral therapy. The receptors shown here come from a man aged 25-45 years with HIV.

This clone was seen only once. The V call is TRBV28, the J call TRBJ1-2; D not certain. Germline loops: CDR1 MDHEN, CDR2 SYDVKM. The CDR3 covers 12 residues. V lost 8 bases and J lost 5, with 12 bases in between. As DNA, the CDR3 is TGTGCCAGCGGGCCCCCCATATATGGCTACACCTTC. It yields the protein CASGPPIYGYTF.

This clone was seen only once. The chain couples TRBV5-1 to TRBJ1-5, with D perhaps matching TRBD1 (6 bases). CDR3 length equals 14 residues. Per germline, CDR1 SGHRS and CDR2 YFSETQ. Trimming pared 0 bases from V and 8 bases from J, leaving 12 bases between. The CDR3 DNA reads as TGCGCCAGCAGCTTGGAAGGGGGGGCTAAGCCCCAGCATTTT. Amino acid sequence: CASSLEGGAKPQHF.

The V gene is TRBV5-4, the J gene TRBJ2-5; no reliable D call. The CDR3 spans 13 residues. Trimming pared 0 bases from V and 5 bases from J, leaving 8 bases between. CDR1 is SGHNT, CDR2 YYREEE, per germline (reference sequence). The CDR3 bases are TGTGCCAGCAGCTTGGAAGGGTCGGAGACCCAGTACTTC. It specifies CASSLEGSETQYF.